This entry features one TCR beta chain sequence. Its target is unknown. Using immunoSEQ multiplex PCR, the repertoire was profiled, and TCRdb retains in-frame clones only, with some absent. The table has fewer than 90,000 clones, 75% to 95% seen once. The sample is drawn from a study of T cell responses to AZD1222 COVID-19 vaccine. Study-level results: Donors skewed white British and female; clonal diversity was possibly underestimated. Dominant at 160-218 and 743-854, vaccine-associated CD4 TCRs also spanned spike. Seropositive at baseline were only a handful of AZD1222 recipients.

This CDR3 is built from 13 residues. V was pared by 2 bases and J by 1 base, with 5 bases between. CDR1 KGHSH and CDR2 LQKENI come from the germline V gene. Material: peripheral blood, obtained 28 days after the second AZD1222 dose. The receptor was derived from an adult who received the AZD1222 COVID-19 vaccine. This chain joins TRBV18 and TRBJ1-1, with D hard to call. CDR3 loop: CASSPVKNTEAFF. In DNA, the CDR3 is TGTGCCAGCTCACCAGTCAAGAACACTGAAGCTTTCTTT.